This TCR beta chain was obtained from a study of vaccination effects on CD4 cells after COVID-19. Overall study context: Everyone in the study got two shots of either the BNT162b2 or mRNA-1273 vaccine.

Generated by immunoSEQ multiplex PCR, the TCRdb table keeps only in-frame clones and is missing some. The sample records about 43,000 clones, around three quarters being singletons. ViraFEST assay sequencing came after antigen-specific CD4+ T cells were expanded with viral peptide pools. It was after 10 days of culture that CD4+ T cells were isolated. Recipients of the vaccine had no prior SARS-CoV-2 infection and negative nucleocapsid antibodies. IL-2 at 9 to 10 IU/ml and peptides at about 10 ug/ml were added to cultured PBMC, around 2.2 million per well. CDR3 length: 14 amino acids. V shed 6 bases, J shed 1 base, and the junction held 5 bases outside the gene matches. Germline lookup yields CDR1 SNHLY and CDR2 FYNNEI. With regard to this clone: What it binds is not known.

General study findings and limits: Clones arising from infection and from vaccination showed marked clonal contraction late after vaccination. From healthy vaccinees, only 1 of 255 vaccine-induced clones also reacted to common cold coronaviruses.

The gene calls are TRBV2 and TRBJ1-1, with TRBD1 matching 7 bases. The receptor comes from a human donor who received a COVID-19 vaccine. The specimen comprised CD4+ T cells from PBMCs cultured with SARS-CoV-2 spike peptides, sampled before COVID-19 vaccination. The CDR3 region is CASRPGTENTEAFF. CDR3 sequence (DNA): TGTGCCAGCAGACCCGGGACAGAGAACACTGAAGCTTTCTTT.